This T cell receptor (beta chain) was obtained from a study of blood T cell repertoires in COVID-19. This table comes from immunoSEQ multiplex PCR, and its TCRdb copy is limited to in-frame clones, with some not included. The sample lists fewer than 250,000 clones, 84% occurring once. This CDR3 has 13 amino acids. Germline CDR1 GTSNPN, CDR2 SVGIG (reference sequence). The V gene lost 3 bases and the J gene lost 4 bases, with 10 bases spanning the gap. The sequence came from a man aged 45-65 years with acute or convalescent COVID-19. The rearrangement joins TRBV30 to TRBJ2-1; the D gene is possibly TRBD2 (5 bases). Source material: peripheral blood. The CDR3 reads CAWRKRTYNEQFF. For the CDR3, the DNA is TGTGCCTGGAGAAAGCGGACTTACAATGAGCAGTTCTTC.